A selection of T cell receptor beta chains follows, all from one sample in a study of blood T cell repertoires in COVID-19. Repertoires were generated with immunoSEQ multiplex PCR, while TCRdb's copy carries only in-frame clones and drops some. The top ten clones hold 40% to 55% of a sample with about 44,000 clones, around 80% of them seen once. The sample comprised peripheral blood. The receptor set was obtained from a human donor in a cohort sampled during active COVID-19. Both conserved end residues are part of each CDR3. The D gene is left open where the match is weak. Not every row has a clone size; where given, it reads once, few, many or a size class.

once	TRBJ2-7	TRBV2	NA	TGTGCCAGCAGTGAAGCAGTACCGGACAGATTTTACGAGCAGTACTTC	CASSEAVPDRFYEQYF
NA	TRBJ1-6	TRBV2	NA	TGTGCCAGCAGTGTAGCCGGAGAAGCACCCCTCCACTTT	CASSVAGEAPLHF
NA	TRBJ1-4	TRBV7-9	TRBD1	TGTGCCAGCAGCTTAGCCACAGGGGTAGAACTGTTTTTT	CASSLATGVELFF
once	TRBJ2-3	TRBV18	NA	TGTGCCAGCTCAATGGTATTTGAACGACAGGACTTTAGCACAGATACGCAGTATTTT	CASSMVFERQDFSTDTQYF
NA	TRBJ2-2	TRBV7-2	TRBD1	TGTGCCAGCAGAGGACCGGGACAGGGGTCCGGGGAGCTGTTTTTT	CASRGPGQGSGELFF
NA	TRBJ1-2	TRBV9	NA	TGTGCCAGCAGCCCCAGCGGGGACTATGGCTACACCTTC	CASSPSGDYGYTF
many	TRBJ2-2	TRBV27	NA	TGTGCCAGCAGTTCCCTCAGCGGATGGAAAACCGGGGAGCTGTTTTTT	CASSSLSGWKTGELFF
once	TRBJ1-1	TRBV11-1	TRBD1	TGTGCCAGCAGCACACCTGGGACAGGCACTGAAGCTTTCTTT	CASSTPGTGTEAFF
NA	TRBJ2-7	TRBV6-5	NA	TGTGCCAGCAGTTACAGGGAGAACTACGAGCAGTACTTC	CASSYRENYEQYF
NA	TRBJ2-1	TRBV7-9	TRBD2	TGTGCCAGCAGCTTAAGCGGGGGGACCTACAATGAGCAGTTCTTC	CASSLSGGTYNEQFF
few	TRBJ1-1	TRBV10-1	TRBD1	TGCGCCAGCAGTGAGGGGACAGGCAACACTGAAGCTTTCTTT	CASSEGTGNTEAFF
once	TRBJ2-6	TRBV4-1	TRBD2	TGCGCCAGCAGCCAAGTAGCTTGGGAGGGAGCTGGGGCCAACGTCCTGACTTTC	CASSQVAWEGAGANVLTF
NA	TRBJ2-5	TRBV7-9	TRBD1	TGTGCCAGCAGCCCGACCGACAGGGTGGGCTTCGAGACCCAGTACTTC	CASSPTDRVGFETQYF
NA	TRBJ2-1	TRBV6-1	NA	TGTGCCAGCAGTGGCGGTGACTCCCGTCACTACAATGAGCAGTTCTTC	CASSGGDSRHYNEQFF
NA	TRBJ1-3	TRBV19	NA	TGTGCCAGTAGTTCACCTGTGTTAGCTTATGGAAACACCATATATTTT	CASSSPVLAYGNTIYF
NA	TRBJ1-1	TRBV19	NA	TGTGCCAGTAGTTTCGGGACAATGAACACTGAAGCTTTCTTT	CASSFGTMNTEAFF
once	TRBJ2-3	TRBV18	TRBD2	TGTGCCAGCTCACCAGGGTACGGGGGACTAGGGCCAGATACGCAGTATTTT	CASSPGYGGLGPDTQYF
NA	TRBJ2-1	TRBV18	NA	TGTGCCAGCTCACCTTCGCAAGATAGAGATGAGCAGTTCTTC	CASSPSQDRDEQFF
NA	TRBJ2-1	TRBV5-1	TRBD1	TGCGCCAGCAGCTTGGTAGGGGACAGAAACAATGAGCAGTTCTTC	CASSLVGDRNNEQFF
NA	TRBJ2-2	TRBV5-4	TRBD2	TGTGCCAGCAGCTTGGCGGGGCGGGGGGCGAACACCGGGGAGCTGTTTTTT	CASSLAGRGANTGELFF
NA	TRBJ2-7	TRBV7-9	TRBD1	TGTGCCAGCCCCCCCGACAGGGCCTCGTACGAGCAGTACTTC	CASPPDRASYEQYF
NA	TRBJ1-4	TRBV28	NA	TGTGCCAGCAGCCCCACGGGACTCTACGAAAAACTGTTTTTT	CASSPTGLYEKLFF
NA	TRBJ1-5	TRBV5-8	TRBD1	TGTGCCAGCAGCTTAGGGGACAGGTTGAGCAATCAGCCCCAGCATTTT	CASSLGDRLSNQPQHF
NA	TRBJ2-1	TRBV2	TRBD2	TGTGCCATCGTACTAGCGGGGGATTACAATGAGCAGTTCTTC	CAIVLAGDYNEQFF
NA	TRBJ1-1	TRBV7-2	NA	TGTGCCAGCAGCTTACAGGGTTCGGACACTGAAGCTTTCTTT	CASSLQGSDTEAFF
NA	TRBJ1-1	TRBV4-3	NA	TGCGCCAGCAGCCAAGGCGGGATAGGGAACACTGAAGCTTTCTTT	CASSQGGIGNTEAFF
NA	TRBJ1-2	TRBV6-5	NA	TGTGCCAGCAGCCTCCCTACAGGGAACTATGGCTACACCTTC	CASSLPTGNYGYTF